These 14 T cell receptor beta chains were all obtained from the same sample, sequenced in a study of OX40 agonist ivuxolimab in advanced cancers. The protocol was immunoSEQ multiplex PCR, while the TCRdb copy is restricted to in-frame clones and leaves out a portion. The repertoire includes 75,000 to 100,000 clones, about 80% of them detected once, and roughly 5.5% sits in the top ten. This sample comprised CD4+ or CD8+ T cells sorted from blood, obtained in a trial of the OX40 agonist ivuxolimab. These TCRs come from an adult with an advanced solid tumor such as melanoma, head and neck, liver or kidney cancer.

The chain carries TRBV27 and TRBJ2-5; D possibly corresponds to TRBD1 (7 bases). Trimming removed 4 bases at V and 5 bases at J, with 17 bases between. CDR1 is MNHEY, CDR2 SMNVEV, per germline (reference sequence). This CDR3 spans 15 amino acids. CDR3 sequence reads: CASSSPQGGGETQYF. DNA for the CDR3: TGTGCCAGCAGTTCACCGCAGGGGGGTGGGGAGACCCAGTACTTC.

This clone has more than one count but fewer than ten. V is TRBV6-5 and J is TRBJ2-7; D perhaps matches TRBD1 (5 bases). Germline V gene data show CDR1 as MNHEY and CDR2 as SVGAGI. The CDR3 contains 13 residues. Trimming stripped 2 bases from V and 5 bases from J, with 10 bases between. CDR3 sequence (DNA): TGTGCCAGCAGTTACAGACAGCTGGACGAGCAGTACTTC. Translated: CASSYRQLDEQYF.

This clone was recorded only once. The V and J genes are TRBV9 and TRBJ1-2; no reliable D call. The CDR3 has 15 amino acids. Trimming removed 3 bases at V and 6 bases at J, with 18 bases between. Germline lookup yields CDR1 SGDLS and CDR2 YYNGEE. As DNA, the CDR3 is TGTGCCAGCAGCGCGGGGTCCTTTTCATTGGATGGCTACACCTTC. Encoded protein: CASSAGSFSLDGYTF.

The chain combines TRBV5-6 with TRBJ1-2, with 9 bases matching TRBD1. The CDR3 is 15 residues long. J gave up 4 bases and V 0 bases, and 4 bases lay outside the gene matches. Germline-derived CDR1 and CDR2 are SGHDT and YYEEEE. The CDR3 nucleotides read TGTGCCAGCAGCTTGGGGGACAGGGAGGCCTATGGCTACACCTTC. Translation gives CASSLGDREAYGYTF.

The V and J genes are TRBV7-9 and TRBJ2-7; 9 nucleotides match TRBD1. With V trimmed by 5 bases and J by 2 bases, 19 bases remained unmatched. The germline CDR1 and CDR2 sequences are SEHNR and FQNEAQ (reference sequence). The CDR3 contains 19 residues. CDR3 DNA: TGTGCCAGCAGCACCCAACGGGGACAGGGAGGTCCAGCTACCTACGAGCAGTACTTC. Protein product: CASSTQRGQGGPATYEQYF.

CDR3 in DNA: TGTGCCAGCAGTTACTCTCCGGGGGGCAAAGATACGCAGTATTTT. This sequence encodes CASSYSPGGKDTQYF. The chain recombines TRBV6-5 with TRBJ2-3; D is possibly TRBD2 (7 bases). This CDR3 contains 15 residues. The V and J ends lost 0 bases and 5 bases respectively, with 12 bases between them. The germline V gene has CDR1 MNHEY and CDR2 SVGAGI.

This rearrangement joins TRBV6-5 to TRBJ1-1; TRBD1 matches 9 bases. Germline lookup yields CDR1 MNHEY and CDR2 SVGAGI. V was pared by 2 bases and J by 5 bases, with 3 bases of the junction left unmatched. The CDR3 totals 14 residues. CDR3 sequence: CASSYGTGRTEAFF. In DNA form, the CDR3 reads TGTGCCAGCAGTTACGGGACAGGGAGAACTGAAGCTTTCTTT.

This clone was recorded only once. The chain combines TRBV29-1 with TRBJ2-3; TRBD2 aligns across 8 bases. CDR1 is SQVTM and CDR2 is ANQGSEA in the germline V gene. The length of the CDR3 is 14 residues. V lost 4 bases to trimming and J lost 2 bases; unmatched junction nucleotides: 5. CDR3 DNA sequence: TGCAGCGTTGCGACGGGAGGGTACACAGATACGCAGTATTTT. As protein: CSVATGGYTDTQYF.

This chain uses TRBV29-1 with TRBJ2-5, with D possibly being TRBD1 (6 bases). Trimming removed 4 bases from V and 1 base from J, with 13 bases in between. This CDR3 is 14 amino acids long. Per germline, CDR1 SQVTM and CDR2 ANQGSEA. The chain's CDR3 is CSVGFLGAQETQYF. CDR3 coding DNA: TGCAGCGTTGGCTTTCTGGGGGCCCAAGAGACCCAGTACTTC.

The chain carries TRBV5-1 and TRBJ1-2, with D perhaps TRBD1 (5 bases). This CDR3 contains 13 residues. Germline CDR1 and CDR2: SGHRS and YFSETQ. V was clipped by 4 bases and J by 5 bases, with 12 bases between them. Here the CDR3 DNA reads TGCGCCAGCAGCCCGGGGGGAATGTATGGCTACACCTTC. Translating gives CASSPGGMYGYTF. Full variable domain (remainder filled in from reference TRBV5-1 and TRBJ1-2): KAGVTQTPRYLIKTRGQQVTLSCSPISGHRSVSWYQQTPGQGLQFLFEYFSETQRNKGNFPGRFSGRQFSNSRSEMNVSTLELGDSALYLCASSPGGMYGYTFGSGTRLTVV.

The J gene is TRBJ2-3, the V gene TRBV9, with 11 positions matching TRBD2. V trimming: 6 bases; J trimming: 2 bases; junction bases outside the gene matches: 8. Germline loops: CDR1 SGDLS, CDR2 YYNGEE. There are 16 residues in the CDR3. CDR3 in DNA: TGTGCCAGCACCGAAGGGACTAGCGGCATCACAGATACGCAGTATTTT. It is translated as CASTEGTSGITDTQYF.

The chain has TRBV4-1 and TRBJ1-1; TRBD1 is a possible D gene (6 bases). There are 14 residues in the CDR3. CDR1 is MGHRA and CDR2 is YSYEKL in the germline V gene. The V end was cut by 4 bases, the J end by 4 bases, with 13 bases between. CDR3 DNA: TGCGCCAGCAGCCGTACAGGGAGGGCCACTGAAGCTTTCTTT. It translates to CASSRTGRATEAFF.

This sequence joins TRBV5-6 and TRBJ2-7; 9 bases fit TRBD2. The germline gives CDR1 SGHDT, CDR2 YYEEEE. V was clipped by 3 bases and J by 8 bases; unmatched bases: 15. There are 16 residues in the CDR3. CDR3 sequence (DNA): TGTGCCAGCAGCTCCCGGCGGACTAGCGACCGAGGGAAGCAGTACTTC. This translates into CASSSRRTSDRGKQYF. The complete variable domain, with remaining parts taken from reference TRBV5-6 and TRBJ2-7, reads DAGVTQSPTHLIKTRGQQVTLRCSPKSGHDTVSWYQQALGQGPQFIFQYYEEEERQRGNFPDRFSGHQFPNYSSELNVNALLLGDSALYLCASSSRRTSDRGKQYFGPGTRLTVT.

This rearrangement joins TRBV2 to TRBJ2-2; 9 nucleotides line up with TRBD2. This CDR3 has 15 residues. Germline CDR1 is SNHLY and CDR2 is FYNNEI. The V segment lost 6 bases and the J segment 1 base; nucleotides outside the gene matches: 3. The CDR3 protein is CASRLTSGNTGELFF. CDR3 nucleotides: TGTGCCAGCAGATTGACTAGCGGGAACACCGGGGAGCTGTTTTTT.